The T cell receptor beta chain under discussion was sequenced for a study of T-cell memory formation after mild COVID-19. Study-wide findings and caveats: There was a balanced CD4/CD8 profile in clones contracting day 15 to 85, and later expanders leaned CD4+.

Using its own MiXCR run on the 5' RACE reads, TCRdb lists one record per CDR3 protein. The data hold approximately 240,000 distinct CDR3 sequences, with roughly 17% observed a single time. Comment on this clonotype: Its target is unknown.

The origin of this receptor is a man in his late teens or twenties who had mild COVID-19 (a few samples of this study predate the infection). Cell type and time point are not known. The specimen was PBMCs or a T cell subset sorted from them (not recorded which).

The CDR3 sequence: CASSQDVGGGEEKLFF. The CDR3 DNA is TGCGCCAGCAGCCAAGATGTCGGGGGTGGGGAGGAAAAACTGTTTTTT. V usage is TRBV4-3 and J usage is TRBJ1-4, with D perhaps matching TRBD1 (5 bases). There are 16 residues in the CDR3. The V end lost 0 bases, the J end lost 8 bases, and 16 bases lay between the germline ends. Germline values: CDR1 LGHNA, CDR2 YSLEER.